The rows below give T cell receptor beta chains drawn from one sample of a study of cytomegalovirus exposure and HLA in healthy donors. Sequenced by immunoSEQ multiplex PCR; TCRdb stores in-frame clones only, minus some. In the table there are about 95,000 clones, about 78% of which are singletons. Sequenced input: PBMCs. The receptors shown here come from a woman aged 40 to 50 in good health and CMV-seropositive. Each CDR3 is given with its conserved first and last residue. A D gene is named only where the DNA matches it firmly. Rows give clone size only sometimes, using once, few, many, or a class for an expanded clone.

D gene	clone size	V gene	J gene	CDR3 protein	CDR3 DNA
TRBD1	-	TRBV28	TRBJ1-2	CASSLRTGAFNYGYTF	TGTGCCAGCAGTTTGAGGACAGGGGCCTTTAACTATGGCTACACCTTC
TRBD2	-	TRBV6-5	TRBJ2-1	CASGVAGSSYNEQFF	TGTGCCAGCGGCGTAGCGGGAAGCTCCTACAATGAGCAGTTCTTC
-	-	TRBV10-3	TRBJ2-7	CAISDLSSYEQYF	TGTGCCATCAGTGATCTTAGCTCCTACGAGCAGTACTTC
TRBD2	-	TRBV2	TRBJ2-7	CASIELAGDYEQYF	TGTGCCAGCATCGAATTAGCGGGAGACTACGAGCAGTACTTC
TRBD1	-	TRBV7-9	TRBJ2-6	CSSSSSPGGSGANVLTF	TGTTCCAGCAGCTCCTCTCCAGGGGGCTCTGGGGCCAACGTCCTGACTTTC
-	-	TRBV5-1	TRBJ1-1	CASSLAAGALAEAFF	TGCGCCAGCAGCTTGGCCGCGGGGGCTTTAGCTGAAGCTTTCTTT
TRBD2	-	TRBV5-1	TRBJ2-2	CASRTSGNTGELFF	TGCGCCAGCAGGACTAGCGGGAACACCGGGGAGCTGTTTTTT
-	few	TRBV6-1	TRBJ2-1	CASSEALRRANEQFF	TGTGCCAGCAGTGAAGCGCTTCGCAGGGCCAATGAGCAGTTCTTC
TRBD2	-	TRBV10-2	TRBJ2-1	CASSSGTSGRALHEQFF	TGCGCCAGCAGTTCCGGGACTAGCGGGAGGGCCTTGCATGAGCAGTTCTTC
-	few	TRBV7-6	TRBJ1-2	CASSPYQGSYGYTF	TGTGCCAGCAGCCCCTACCAGGGGAGCTATGGCTACACCTTC
TRBD2	-	TRBV27	TRBJ2-5	CASSSPPGLAGVETQYF	TGTGCCAGCAGTTCCCCGCCGGGACTAGCGGGAGTCGAGACCCAGTACTTC
TRBD2	-	TRBV28	TRBJ2-1	CASSPASGLWGNNEQFF	TGTGCCAGCAGTCCGGCTAGCGGGCTGTGGGGTAACAATGAGCAGTTCTTC
TRBD2	-	TRBV5-1	TRBJ2-1	CASSTRTSGYNEQFF	TGCGCCAGCAGCACTAGGACTAGCGGGTACAATGAGCAGTTCTTC
TRBD2	-	TRBV7-3	TRBJ2-7	CASSLTSGSYEQYF	TGTGCCAGCAGCTTAACTAGCGGGAGCTACGAGCAGTACTTC
-	-	TRBV5-1	TRBJ2-7	CASKTFSESDYEQYF	TGCGCCAGCAAAACCTTTAGCGAATCTGATTACGAGCAGTACTTC
TRBD1	once	TRBV18	TRBJ2-7	CASAWDREVGEQYF	TGTGCCAGCGCCTGGGACAGGGAGGTTGGCGAGCAGTACTTC
-	-	TRBV7-6	TRBJ1-5	CASSLGGDRRVQPQHF	TGTGCCAGCAGCTTAGGAGGTGACAGACGCGTTCAGCCCCAGCATTTT
-	-	TRBV28	TRBJ2-3	CASRGPEGTDTQYF	TGTGCCAGCAGGGGGCCCGAGGGCACAGATACGCAGTATTTT
TRBD2	-	TRBV5-1	TRBJ2-1	CASSLTSGSVEQFF	TGCGCCAGCAGCTTGACTAGCGGGAGCGTTGAGCAGTTCTTC
TRBD1	-	TRBV5-1	TRBJ2-7	CASSWRPGTGYYEQYF	TGCGCCAGCAGCTGGCGACCCGGGACAGGGTACTACGAGCAGTACTTC
-	-	TRBV27	TRBJ2-2	CASIGGTGELFF	TGTGCCAGCATTGGGGGGACCGGGGAGCTGTTTTTT
TRBD2	-	TRBV11-3	TRBJ2-7	CASSLGAGGYEQYF	TGTGCCAGCAGCTTGGGAGCGGGAGGGTACGAGCAGTACTTC
TRBD2	once	TRBV6-5	TRBJ2-5	CASTGTSGSKTQYF	TGTGCCAGCACCGGGACTAGCGGGAGCAAGACCCAGTACTTC
-	once	TRBV7-6	TRBJ2-7	CASSSYPDGEQYF	TGTGCCAGCAGCTCCTACCCTGATGGCGAGCAGTACTTC
-	-	TRBV27	TRBJ2-5	CASSRRVAGETQYF	TGTGCCAGCAGCCGCAGGGTAGCCGGAGAGACCCAGTACTTC
-	-	TRBV28	TRBJ2-3	CATSLAGDTQYF	TGTGCCACTTCCCTAGCTGGAGATACGCAGTATTTT
TRBD1	-	TRBV7-3	TRBJ2-5	CASSADRGLETQYF	TGTGCCAGCAGCGCAGACAGGGGGTTGGAGACCCAGTACTTC
TRBD2	-	TRBV27	TRBJ2-1	CASRRLADSYNEQFF	TGTGCCAGCAGACGCCTAGCGGACTCCTACAATGAGCAGTTCTTC
TRBD1	few	TRBV6-4	TRBJ1-5	CASSDKWTGDSNQPQHF	TGTGCCAGCAGTGACAAATGGACAGGGGACAGTAATCAGCCCCAGCATTTT
-	-	TRBV16	TRBJ2-2	CASSQSAGKNTGELFF	TGTGCCAGCAGCCAATCGGCAGGGAAGAACACCGGGGAGCTGTTTTTT
TRBD2	-	TRBV7-9	TRBJ2-1	CASSLTSGLRLNEQFF	TGTGCCAGCAGCTTAACTAGCGGGTTGCGTCTCAATGAGCAGTTCTTC
-	-	TRBV7-3	TRBJ2-6	CASSRVSGANVLTF	TGTGCCAGCAGCCGGGTCTCTGGGGCCAACGTCCTGACTTTC